The rows below give T cell receptor beta chains drawn from one sample of a study of blood T cell repertoires in COVID-19. Profiled with immunoSEQ multiplex PCR; TCRdb holds only in-frame clones, not every one. The sample lists roughly 39,000 clones, more than 80% occurring once. What was sequenced was peripheral blood. The origin of the receptors is a man in his fifties or sixties with acute or convalescent COVID-19. Both conserved end residues are part of each CDR3. The D gene is left open where the match is weak. Only some rows state a clone size, as once, few, many or a class for expanded clones.

j_call	v_call	d_call	clone_size	cdr3_nt	cdr3_aa
TRBJ2-7	TRBV11-3	TRBD1	.	TGTGCCAGCAGCTTAGGCGGGACAGGGAAGGCTCACGAGCAGTACTTC	CASSLGGTGKAHEQYF
TRBJ1-1	TRBV28	.	once	TGTGCCAGCAGTCGTTTACGACTGTTGAACACTGAAGCTTTCTTT	CASSRLRLLNTEAFF
TRBJ1-6	TRBV18	.	.	TGTGCCAGCTCCCCAAATATGAGCAGAGGGAATTCACCCCTCCACTTT	CASSPNMSRGNSPLHF
TRBJ1-1	TRBV12-3/TRBV12-4	.	.	TGTGCCAGCACCCTAAGCACAGACCATGCTTTCTTT	CASTLSTDHAFF
TRBJ1-3	TRBV27	TRBD1	once	TGTGCCAGCGGTCTGACAGGGGGAAACACCATATATTTT	CASGLTGGNTIYF
TRBJ2-2	TRBV6-5	.	.	TGTGCCAGCAGTACCCAGTTGAACACCGGGGAGCTGTTTTTT	CASSTQLNTGELFF
TRBJ1-6	TRBV7-2	TRBD1	.	TGTGCCAGCAGCGGTCTGGGACAGGGGTATAATTCACCCCTCCACTTT	CASSGLGQGYNSPLHF
TRBJ1-1	TRBV14	.	.	TGTGCCAGCAGCCAAGAGGGGGACACCCTGGTATGGACTGAAGCTTTCTTT	CASSQEGDTLVWTEAFF
TRBJ2-7	TRBV7-8	TRBD2	few	TGTGCCGTAGCGGGCAACTCCTACGAGCAGTACTTC	CAVAGNSYEQYF
TRBJ1-1	TRBV30	.	.	TGTGCCTGGAGGGGGGGGAACACTGAAGCTTTCTTT	CAWRGGNTEAFF
TRBJ1-1	TRBV6-5	TRBD1	.	TGTGCCAGCAGTTGGACCGGGACAGTGAACACTGAAGCTTTCTTT	CASSWTGTVNTEAFF
TRBJ2-7	TRBV19	.	.	TGTGCCAGTAGTCCCACAGGGTACCCCTACGAGCAGTACTTC	CASSPTGYPYEQYF
TRBJ2-3	TRBV19	TRBD1	.	TGTGCCAGTAGTATCCCTGGACAGGGAACAGATACGCAGTATTTT	CASSIPGQGTDTQYF
TRBJ2-7	TRBV2	TRBD2	medium-sized	TGTGCCACCCCTTCCCCCGGGAGGCCCAGCGAGCAGTACTTC	CATPSPGRPSEQYF
TRBJ1-2	TRBV7-2	.	.	TGTGCCAGCAGCTTCCAGGGAGGAGGCTATGGCTACACCTTC	CASSFQGGGYGYTF
TRBJ2-7	TRBV4-1	TRBD1	.	TGCGCCAGCAGCCAAGATCCTTTTACGCTGGGACAGGCCGGCTACGAGCAGTACTTC	CASSQDPFTLGQAGYEQYF
TRBJ1-1	TRBV10-3	.	.	TGTGCCATCAGTTTCGGACAGCTTAACACTGAAGCTTTCTTT	CAISFGQLNTEAFF
TRBJ2-2	TRBV11-2	TRBD2	.	TGTGCCAGCAGCTTGAAACTAGCGGGAGGGGGGAACACCGGGGAGCTGTTTTTT	CASSLKLAGGGNTGELFF
TRBJ1-2	TRBV27	.	.	TGTGCCAGCAGTTTTCAGCAGGGTGCTGGCTACACCTTC	CASSFQQGAGYTF
TRBJ2-5	TRBV28	TRBD2	.	TGTGCCAGCAGTTTAGGCCTAGCGGGAGGGATTGAAGAGACCCAGTACTTC	CASSLGLAGGIEETQYF
TRBJ1-4	TRBV10-2	.	.	TGCGCCAGCAGGGGCCCGGGGTTGGGAGAAAAACTGTTTTTT	CASRGPGLGEKLFF
TRBJ2-7	TRBV4-3	.	.	TGCGCCAGCAGCCAAGATCTTCTCCGGACAGCCTTTTACGAGCAGTACTTC	CASSQDLLRTAFYEQYF
TRBJ1-5	TRBV6-1	.	.	TGTGCCAGCAGTGAATGGGCAGAGAATCAGCCCCAGCATTTT	CASSEWAENQPQHF
TRBJ2-7	TRBV5-1	TRBD1	.	TGCGCCAGCAGCTTGGGGCGGACAGGGGCAGTGGGAGGGCCGGACGAGCAGTACTTC	CASSLGRTGAVGGPDEQYF
TRBJ2-2	TRBV6-5	.	.	TGTGCCAGCACCTCGGGGTCCAGCACCGGGGAGCTGTTTTTT	CASTSGSSTGELFF
TRBJ1-5	TRBV4-1	.	.	TGCGCCAGCAGCCAGAGTCCTAGCAATCAGCCCCAGCATTTT	CASSQSPSNQPQHF
TRBJ2-7	TRBV20-1	TRBD1	.	TGCAGTGCTAGTGGAAAGGGACAGGCGAGCTCCTACGAGCAGTACTTC	CSASGKGQASSYEQYF
TRBJ2-1	TRBV4-2	.	.	TGTGCCAGCAGCCTACCATGGCCAAACAATGAGCAGTTCTTC	CASSLPWPNNEQFF
TRBJ1-1	TRBV6-6	.	.	TGTGCCAGCAGTTATGACTCAACCGGGGGAGCTTTCTTT	CASSYDSTGGAFF
TRBJ1-1	TRBV28	TRBD1	.	TGTGCCAGCAGCCAGGGGGGAGTTGGAAACACTGAAGCTTTCTTT	CASSQGGVGNTEAFF
TRBJ2-3	TRBV29-1	TRBD2	.	TGCAGCGTAGCTAGCGGTAGCACAGATACGCAGTATTTT	CSVASGSTDTQYF
TRBJ1-5	TRBV6-2/TRBV6-3	TRBD1	.	TGTGCCAGCAGCCCGGACAGGGGCAATCAGCCCCAGCATTTT	CASSPDRGNQPQHF
TRBJ2-3	TRBV18	.	once	TGTGCCAGCTCACCACCGGTTGGAGGGACGGGCACAGATACGCAGTATTTT	CASSPPVGGTGTDTQYF
TRBJ1-5	TRBV7-2	TRBD1	.	TGTGCCAGCAGCTCCGGGACAGGACATCAGCCCCAGCATTTT	CASSSGTGHQPQHF
TRBJ2-5	TRBV4-3	.	few	TGCGCCAGCAGCGGAGGGCTGGGGGAGACCCAGTACTTC	CASSGGLGETQYF
TRBJ1-6	TRBV14	.	.	TGTGCCAGCAGCCAATTACAGGGACCCCTTAATTCACCCCTCCACTTT	CASSQLQGPLNSPLHF
TRBJ2-7	TRBV7-9	TRBD2	.	TGTGCCAGCAGCGCGACCGGGACTAGCTCCTACGAGCAGTACTTC	CASSATGTSSYEQYF
TRBJ1-4	TRBV6-2/TRBV6-3	.	once	TGTGCCAGCAGCCCTCGTGGGGCTGCCCTTAATGAAAAACTGTTTTTT	CASSPRGAALNEKLFF
TRBJ2-7	TRBV29-1	.	.	TGCAGCGTTGACCTGGGGCAGGCGAGCTCCTACGAGCAGTACTTC	CSVDLGQASSYEQYF
TRBJ2-7	TRBV19	TRBD2	.	TGTGCCAGTAGTATAGTTGCGGGAGGGCCTCACGAGCAGTACTTC	CASSIVAGGPHEQYF
TRBJ2-5	TRBV3-1/TRBV3-2	TRBD2	.	TGTGCCAGCAGCCCCCGGACTAGCGGGGGGGCGGAGACCCAGTACTTC	CASSPRTSGGAETQYF
TRBJ2-2	TRBV18	.	.	TGTGCCAGCTCACCATTTGAAAGGAGGAACACCGGGGAGCTGTTTTTT	CASSPFERRNTGELFF